These 25 T cell receptor beta chains originate from one sample sequenced in a study of beta chain features in type 1 diabetes. Expressed TCRB transcripts were sequenced because the isolated RNA had all been reverse transcribed beforehand. Assay: immunoSEQ multiplex PCR; the TCRdb copy retains only in-frame clones and omits some. The sample contains under 950,000 clones, roughly a sixth of which appear only once. The sequenced material came from naive CD4+ T cells from blood. The receptors here all came from a woman between 18 and 30 years old in good health.

The chain uses TRBV2 and TRBJ2-5; possible D gene TRBD1, 6 bases. This CDR3 spans 12 amino acids. Germline CDR1 reads SNHLY; CDR2 reads FYNNEI. The V and J ends lost 5 bases and 5 bases respectively, with 9 bases between them. CDR3 residues: CASSFQGETQYF. As DNA, the CDR3 is TGTGCCAGCAGTTTCCAGGGGGAGACCCAGTACTTC.

The V call is TRBV27, the J call TRBJ2-1; 9 nucleotides match TRBD2. This CDR3 is 15 amino acids long. V gave up 2 bases and J gave up 8 bases; unmatched junction bases: 7. Germline V gene lookup returns CDR1 MNHEY and CDR2 SMNVEV (reference sequence). The CDR3 coding sequence is TGTGCCAGCAGTTTACCGACTAGCGGTCGACATGAGCAGTTCTTC. This gives the protein CASSLPTSGRHEQFF.

The rearrangement uses TRBV19 and TRBJ1-2; D call uncertain. The germline V gene has CDR1 LNHDA and CDR2 SQIVND (reference sequence). With 2 bases removed from V and 2 bases from J, the gap between germline ends came to 9 bases. The CDR3 is 14 amino acids. Here the CDR3 DNA reads TGTGCCAGTAGTATATTCGGTTTGAACTATGGCTACACCTTC. Amino acid sequence: CASSIFGLNYGYTF.

A few counts support this clone. CDR3 protein: CASKDRYNEQFF. The DNA for the CDR3 is TGTGCCAGTAAGGACAGGTACAATGAGCAGTTCTTC. The chain carries TRBV19 and TRBJ2-1; 7 positions agree with TRBD1. This CDR3 is 12 amino acids long. Germline CDR1 LNHDA, CDR2 SQIVND (reference sequence). V trimming: 7 bases; J trimming: 4 bases; junction bases outside the gene matches: 1.

This clone was counted between two and nine times. This sequence joins TRBV2 and TRBJ2-5, with D possibly matching TRBD2 (5 bases). This CDR3 is built from 14 residues. The germline CDR1 and CDR2 sequences are SNHLY and FYNNEI. V was cut by 3 bases and J by 5 bases, with 13 bases left in between. CDR3 region: CASSDTRGLETQYF. The DNA for the CDR3 is TGTGCCAGCAGTGATACTCGGGGTTTGGAGACCCAGTACTTC.

This clone appeared a few times. This rearrangement joins TRBV6-5 to TRBJ1-1; maybe TRBD1 (5 bases). The V gene lost 8 bases and the J gene lost 1 base, with 17 bases spanning the gap. The CDR3 covers 15 residues. The germline CDR1 and CDR2 sequences are MNHEY and SVGAGI. The CDR3 sequence: CASAIESGKNTEAFF. CDR3 DNA sequence: TGTGCCAGCGCTATAGAATCAGGGAAGAACACTGAAGCTTTCTTT.

This clone was counted only a few times. V gene TRBV28 combines with J gene TRBJ2-2, with 9 bases fitting TRBD2. The CDR3 is 17 residues long. CDR1 and CDR2 (germline): MDHEN, SYDVKM. V lost 4 bases and J lost 8; bases outside the gene matches: 14. The CDR3 loop reads CASSSPGLAAPAGELFF. CDR3 nucleotides: TGTGCCAGCAGTTCTCCGGGACTAGCAGCCCCGGCGGGGGAGCTGTTTTTT.

The chain couples TRBV7-6 to TRBJ2-5; 11 bases align to TRBD2. Looked up from germline, CDR1 is SGHVS and CDR2 is FNYEAQ. V was pared by 5 bases and J by 4 bases, with 6 bases of the junction left unmatched. This CDR3 has 15 residues. The DNA of the CDR3 is TGTGCCAGCAGCCAGGGACTAGCGGCCTCAGAGACCCAGTACTTC. Encoded protein: CASSQGLAASETQYF.

This rearrangement joins TRBV4-1 to TRBJ1-1; maybe TRBD1 (6 bases). The CDR3 loop spans 14 amino acids. V lost 0 bases, J lost 5 bases, and 10 bases lay in between. Germline assignment: CDR1 MGHRA and CDR2 YSYEKL. CDR3 bases: TGCGCCAGCAGCCAAGAAGCGCAGGGGACTGAAGCTTTCTTT. Translating it yields CASSQEAQGTEAFF.

V gene TRBV7-2 combines with J gene TRBJ2-7; D is uncertain. The CDR3 totals 15 residues. V gave up 2 bases and J gave up 0 bases, with 11 bases separating them. The germline V gene encodes CDR1 SGHTA and CDR2 FQGNSA. The CDR3 loop reads CASSLSFRISYEQYF. In DNA, the CDR3 is TGTGCCAGCAGCTTAAGCTTCAGGATCTCCTACGAGCAGTACTTC.

This clone is a singleton in its sample. This rearrangement joins TRBV12-2 to TRBJ2-3. TRBV12-2 is given as a pseudogene. The CDR3 length is 18 residues. The CDR3 DNA is TGTGCAAGTCGCTTAGCGTTAAAGGGATGGAATTCACCAGATACGCAGTATTTT. Translating it yields CASRLALKGWNSPDTQYF.

V and J are TRBV7-9 and TRBJ2-7, with D tentatively TRBD1 (5 bases). In germline, CDR1 is SEHNR, CDR2 FQNEAQ (reference sequence). This CDR3 is built from 12 residues. Between the trimmed V and J ends, which lost 5 bases and 2 bases, there was a span of 7 bases. In nucleotides, the CDR3 is TGTGCCAGCAGCAGCAGGGCCTACGAGCAGTACTTC. Translating it yields CASSSRAYEQYF.

Here the CDR3 reads CASSPLDGAGAEQYF. In nucleotides, the CDR3 is TGTGCCAGCTCACCTTTGGACGGAGCGGGAGCCGAGCAGTACTTC. J is TRBJ2-7 and V is TRBV18, with 8 nucleotides matching TRBD2. V was pared by 3 bases and J by 6 bases, with 10 bases of the junction left unmatched. The CDR3 sequence is 15 residues long. From germline, CDR1 is KGHSH and CDR2 LQKENI.

The V call is TRBV7-9, the J call TRBJ1-5; D remains ambiguous. V was trimmed by 1 base and J by 2 bases, leaving 12 bases between them. The CDR3 has 16 amino acids. The germline gives CDR1 SEHNR, CDR2 FQNEAQ (reference sequence). This chain's CDR3 is CASSLGVGSRNQPQHF. Here the CDR3 DNA reads TGTGCCAGCAGCTTAGGAGTGGGGAGTCGCAATCAGCCCCAGCATTTT.

The chain carries TRBV11-2 and TRBJ2-2; TRBD1 is a possible D gene (6 bases). Per germline, CDR1 SGHAT and CDR2 FQNNGV. V gave up 0 bases and J gave up 3 bases, with 8 bases separating them. This CDR3 comprises 15 residues. Here the CDR3 reads CASSLDAGDTGELFF. In DNA, the CDR3 is TGTGCCAGCAGCTTAGACGCAGGGGACACCGGGGAGCTGTTTTTT.

This clone occurred a few times. The V and J genes are TRBV6-5 and TRBJ2-7, with 11 bases that match TRBD2. Germline CDR1 MNHEY, CDR2 SVGAGI. The CDR3 length is 13 residues. J lost 2 bases, V lost 10 bases, and 4 bases had no gene match. CDR3 nucleotide sequence: TGTGCCAAATTACTAGCGGGGGCCTACGAGCAGTACTTC. Amino acid sequence: CAKLLAGAYEQYF.

The chain links TRBV18 to TRBJ2-3; 9 bases line up with TRBD2. Per the germline V gene, CDR1 is KGHSH and CDR2 is LQKENI. Trimming cost V 6 bases and J 2 bases; bases outside gene matches: 3. CDR3 length: 14 amino acids. Here the CDR3 reads CASSLAGYTDTQYF. CDR3 in DNA: TGTGCCAGCTCCCTAGCGGGATACACAGATACGCAGTATTTT.

The V and J genes are TRBV18 and TRBJ2-5; D ambiguous. The V and J ends lost 3 bases and 4 bases respectively, with 9 bases between them. CDR3 length: 13 amino acids. Germline values: CDR1 KGHSH, CDR2 LQKENI. DNA of the CDR3: TGTGCCAGCTCACCCCCGTCGGCAGAGACCCAGTACTTC. It translates to CASSPPSAETQYF.

This clone was seen only a few times. The V and J genes are TRBV11-3 and TRBJ2-7; no firm D call. With 5 bases removed from V and 5 bases from J, the gap between germline ends came to 16 bases. CDR1 is SGHNT and CDR2 is YENEEA in the germline V gene. CDR3 length: 14 residues. CDR3 nucleotide sequence: TGTGCCAGCAGCCCATACCCGGGCTCACACGAGCAGTACTTC. It codes for CASSPYPGSHEQYF.

The V call is TRBV6-1, the J call TRBJ2-3, with D unclear. V lost 5 bases and J lost 5, with 8 bases in between. The germline CDR1 and CDR2 sequences are MNHNS and SASEGT. The length of the CDR3 is 12 residues. The CDR3 protein is CASSSRLDTQYF. The CDR3 bases are TGTGCCAGCAGTTCCAGACTAGATACGCAGTATTTT.

This clone was seen a few times. This rearrangement joins TRBV4-3 to TRBJ2-3; D is ambiguous. This CDR3 contains 14 residues. The ends were cut back, 1 base at V and 3 bases at J, with 8 bases in the middle. Germline V lookup: CDR1 LGHNA, CDR2 YSLEER. For the CDR3, the DNA is TGCGCCAGCAGCCAAGGGACGTGGACAGATACGCAGTATTTT. Residues: CASSQGTWTDTQYF.

The chain employs TRBV14 and TRBJ2-7, with 9 bases lining up with TRBD1. V was pared by 4 bases and J by 2 bases, with 9 bases of the junction left unmatched. Germline V gives CDR1 SGHDN, CDR2 FVKESK. The CDR3 runs to 16 residues. CDR3 sequence (DNA): TGTGCCAGCAGCCGCCCCTCCGGGACAGGGCCCTACGAGCAGTACTTC. Translated: CASSRPSGTGPYEQYF.

The chain has TRBV6-5 and TRBJ2-5; 7 bases match TRBD2. This CDR3 has 16 amino acids. Germline V lookup: CDR1 MNHEY, CDR2 SVGAGI. Trimming at V came to 0 bases and at J to 6 bases, leaving 10 bases not matched to a gene. CDR3: CASSYSGRELAKTQYF. CDR3 nucleotides: TGTGCCAGCAGTTACTCGGGGCGGGAGTTAGCAAAGACCCAGTACTTC.

This clone occurred a few times. The gene calls are TRBV7-2 and TRBJ2-1; tentatively, D is TRBD2 (6 bases). Trimming removed 4 bases at V and 7 bases at J, with 17 bases between. Looked up from germline, CDR1 is SGHTA and CDR2 is FQGNSA. This CDR3 has 15 residues. The CDR3 nucleotides are TGTGCCAGCAGCTCGCCGACTAGGAGCCGAAATGAGCAGTTCTTC. Its protein is CASSSPTRSRNEQFF.

The table lists this clone with a few counts. The chain couples TRBV2 to TRBJ2-5; 11 positions agree with TRBD2. This CDR3 has 14 amino acids. Germline V gives CDR1 SNHLY, CDR2 FYNNEI. V lost 8 bases and J lost 5; bases outside the gene matches: 7. The CDR3, as DNA: TGTGCCAGCGGTTTGGCTAGCGGGAGGGAGACCCAGTACTTC. This sequence encodes CASGLASGRETQYF. Supplemented by reference TRBV2 and TRBJ2-5, the full variable domain reads EPEVTQTPSHQVTQMGQEVILRCVPISNHLYFYWYRQILGQKVEFLVSFYNNEISEKSEIFDDQFSVERPDGSNFTLKIRSTKLEDSAMYFCASGLASGRETQYFGPGTRLLVL.